This entry describes one T cell receptor beta chain. Its specificity is not known. This sample is part of a study of T cell responses to AZD1222 COVID-19 vaccine. Study-level information: Pooled together were second doses at about 4 or about 12 weeks.

Repertoires were generated with immunoSEQ multiplex PCR, while TCRdb's copy carries only in-frame clones and drops some. The sample has approximately 94,000 clones; about 85% are singletons. V gave up 4 bases and J gave up 3 bases; unmatched junction bases: 2. Germline CDR1 reads MNHEY; CDR2 reads SMNVEV (reference sequence). The CDR3 sequence is 13 residues long. Regarding the study as a whole: Spike-specific TCR breadth and depth went up after people got two AZD1222 doses. Repertoire collection took place solely once the T cell response had peaked. Per reports, nearly half of all spike-specific TCRs target regions that are unmutated in variants.

The genes are TRBV27 and TRBJ2-7, with 8 bases identical to TRBD1. This sample comprised peripheral blood, obtained on day 0 of AZD1222 vaccination. The TCR sequence derives from an adult in good health. Here the CDR3 DNA reads TGTGCCAGCAGTTCTGGGACAGGCTACGAGCAGTACTTC. It encodes CASSSGTGYEQYF.